This T cell receptor beta chain was sequenced for a study of CD8 T cells in Susac syndrome. Regarding the study as a whole: That the number of individuals in its TCR sequencing and HLA analysis was relatively small was acknowledged by the study.

TEMRA cells were FACS-enriched, while CD8+ and CD4+ T cells were negatively isolated. With random hexamers, reverse transcription was performed on roughly 0.5 to 1 ug of RNA. A multiplex approach, immunoSEQ multiplex PCR, amplified TCR beta CDR3 across 54 Vbeta and 13 Jbeta. A single record per CDR3 protein comes from TCRdb applying MiXCR to the immunoSEQ multiplex PCR reads. Found here are fewer than 350,000 distinct CDR3 sequences, under 95% of them singletons; the top ten hold about 0.07%. Per the germline V gene, CDR1 is MNHEY and CDR2 is SVGEGT. V lost 10 bases, J lost 6 bases, and 10 bases stayed unmatched. This CDR3 has 14 residues. Of note for this clonotype: Its antigen is currently unknown.

Sequencing used CD4+ T cells from PBMCs. This sequence originates from a human donor with multiple sclerosis. V and J are TRBV6-2 or TRBV6-3 and TRBJ2-1; 9 positions match TRBD2. The CDR3 nucleotides are TGTGCCATCACAGCGGGAGGTGTTGTCAATGAGCAGTTCTTC. The encoded protein is CAITAGGVVNEQFF.